This T cell receptor (beta chain) came from a study of blood T cells in healthy people across ages. Study-wide results and caveats: Older age went with lower TCR beta diversity per million T cells, in a roughly linear way.

This clonotype was seen many times. The antigen is unknown. There are 18 residues in the CDR3. V lost 2 bases to trimming and J lost 0 bases; unmatched junction nucleotides: 4. Germline lookup yields CDR1 MNHEY and CDR2 SVGEGT. The authors ran a second PCR of roughly 6 to 12 cycles using a sample-barcoded 5' primer and a J-beta primer mix. TCRdb recomputed calls from the 5' RACE reads with MiXCR, one row per CDR3 protein. The data hold hundreds of thousands of distinct CDR3 sequences, with roughly 43% observed a single time. The donors, all healthy, were Caucasians living in Russia, aged about 6 to 95. It was ten milliliters of peripheral blood that were drawn from each donor.

Sequenced input: blood. The origin of this receptor is a woman aged 55-75 years in good health. The chain links TRBV6-2 or TRBV6-3 to TRBJ2-1; 13 bases map to TRBD2. CDR3 protein: CASSYETSGGSSYNEQFF. CDR3 nucleotide sequence: TGTGCCAGCAGTTACGAGACTAGCGGGGGGAGCTCCTACAATGAGCAGTTCTTC.